A selection of T cell receptor beta chains follows, all from one sample in a study of regulatory T cells in long-lasting Graves disease. Each CDR3 protein gets one entry after TCRdb re-called the multiplex PCR reads with MiXCR. This table has under 500,000 distinct CDR3 sequences, around 20% appearing once. This material consisted of peripheral blood mononuclear cells (PBMCs), taken when the disease was refractory, from a patient treated with antithyroid drugs. Receptors were obtained from a female donor with Graves disease. Both conserved end residues are trimmed from each CDR3. Each record gives: J gene, V gene, D gene, clone size, CDR3 protein. A D gene is named only where the DNA matches it firmly. Clone size, where shown, is once, few, many, or a class for clones that have expanded.

j_call: TRBJ2-4; v_call: TRBV29-1; d_call: TRBD1; clone_size: few; cdr3_aa: SVEPGQGENIQY
j_call: TRBJ2-4; v_call: TRBV28; d_call: .; clone_size: many; cdr3_aa: ASGAQPTSLNIQY
j_call: TRBJ1-3; v_call: TRBV30; d_call: .; clone_size: few; cdr3_aa: AWSVRGSGNTIY
j_call: TRBJ2-2; v_call: TRBV9; d_call: TRBD2; clone_size: few; cdr3_aa: ASSVGVAGEPTGELF
j_call: TRBJ1-5; v_call: TRBV6-5; d_call: .; clone_size: many; cdr3_aa: ASSSAATGQPQH
j_call: TRBJ2-7; v_call: TRBV11-2; d_call: .; clone_size: .; cdr3_aa: ASSLGRRAYEQY
j_call: TRBJ2-3; v_call: TRBV15; d_call: .; clone_size: .; cdr3_aa: ATSRGVVRGRDTQY
j_call: TRBJ2-7; v_call: TRBV4-3; d_call: .; clone_size: few; cdr3_aa: ASSQDRGSPYEQY
j_call: TRBJ2-7; v_call: TRBV2; d_call: TRBD1; clone_size: .; cdr3_aa: ASNRQGATREQY
j_call: TRBJ1-3; v_call: TRBV12-3/TRBV12-4; d_call: .; clone_size: .; cdr3_aa: ASSPGIPGNTIY
j_call: TRBJ2-3; v_call: TRBV12-5; d_call: .; clone_size: once; cdr3_aa: ASGLVLSGSTDTQY
j_call: TRBJ2-6; v_call: TRBV4-1; d_call: .; clone_size: .; cdr3_aa: ASSQDPATGANVLT
j_call: TRBJ2-5; v_call: TRBV6-6; d_call: .; clone_size: many; cdr3_aa: ASSYSAAVQETQY
j_call: TRBJ2-1; v_call: TRBV20-1; d_call: TRBD2; clone_size: .; cdr3_aa: SARDRLAASYNEQF
j_call: TRBJ1-5; v_call: TRBV20-1; d_call: .; clone_size: .; cdr3_aa: SARPAAGWGQPQH
j_call: TRBJ2-5; v_call: TRBV6-1; d_call: TRBD2; clone_size: many; cdr3_aa: ASTYPGTRGETQY
j_call: TRBJ1-2; v_call: TRBV20-1; d_call: TRBD1; clone_size: .; cdr3_aa: SAITGESNYGYT
j_call: TRBJ1-2; v_call: TRBV4-1; d_call: .; clone_size: many; cdr3_aa: ASSQDLSYGYT
j_call: TRBJ2-3; v_call: TRBV7-2; d_call: TRBD2; clone_size: many; cdr3_aa: ASSGLGAQDTQY
j_call: TRBJ2-3; v_call: TRBV12-3/TRBV12-4; d_call: TRBD1; clone_size: .; cdr3_aa: ASSRGQGEGNTQY
j_call: TRBJ2-2; v_call: TRBV28; d_call: TRBD1; clone_size: many; cdr3_aa: ASTRDRGRFGGELF
j_call: TRBJ1-4; v_call: TRBV12-3/TRBV12-4; d_call: TRBD1; clone_size: many; cdr3_aa: ASSLDFKDRVIEKLF
j_call: TRBJ2-2; v_call: TRBV5-6; d_call: .; clone_size: .; cdr3_aa: ASSFWSRPNTGELF
j_call: TRBJ2-5; v_call: TRBV5-4; d_call: .; clone_size: .; cdr3_aa: ASSPWVGETQY
j_call: TRBJ1-1; v_call: TRBV24-1; d_call: .; clone_size: many; cdr3_aa: ATSDPRHPEAF
j_call: TRBJ1-2; v_call: TRBV12-3/TRBV12-4; d_call: TRBD1; clone_size: many; cdr3_aa: ASTWGQLYGYT
j_call: TRBJ2-7; v_call: TRBV7-2; d_call: .; clone_size: many; cdr3_aa: ASSLSRTREQY